These 22 T cell receptor beta chains originate from one sample sequenced in a study of graft-versus-host responses after intestinal transplantation. Intraepithelial lymphocytes and lamina propria lymphocytes were released through processing of graft tissue. TCRdb's table, derived via immunoSEQ multiplex PCR, lists solely in-frame clones and lacks some. Among about 2,200 clones, 80% were seen once, and the ten largest hold 9% to 10%. The source material was ileum tissue, sampled 18 days after transplant. The receptors here all came from a human patient who received an intestinal transplant, so some T cells may come from the graft donor.

V and J are TRBV19 and TRBJ2-7, with D possibly called TRBD1 or TRBD2 (6 bases each). In germline, CDR1 is LNHDA, CDR2 SQIVND (reference sequence). The germline V and J ends were trimmed by 0 bases and 0 bases, with 12 bases remaining between them. This CDR3 is built from 16 residues. Written as DNA, the CDR3 is TGTGCCAGTAGTATAGATCTAGGGGGAGGCTCCTACGAGCAGTACTTC. It specifies CASSIDLGGGSYEQYF.

A remark on this clone: The junction departs from germline at one end; a sequencing error may be responsible. The V call is TRBV13, the J call TRBJ1-1; D unresolved. Per germline, CDR1 PRHDT and CDR2 FYEKMQ (reference sequence). The CDR3 runs to 13 residues. This CDR3 is CASSLGRGTEAFF. The CDR3 DNA reads as TGTGCCAGCAGCCTAGGACGGGGCACTGAAGCTTTCTTT.

This chain connects TRBV6-5 to TRBJ1-5; D unresolved. The CDR3 consists of 16 residues. V lost 0 bases and J 2 bases, leaving 11 bases between the germline ends. The germline gives CDR1 MNHEY, CDR2 SVGAGI. CDR3 coding DNA: TGTGCCAGCAGTTACTCGAGGGAAGCGGGCAATCAGCCCCAGCATTTT. The encoded protein is CASSYSREAGNQPQHF.

CDR3 DNA: TGTGCCAGCAGTTACTCAGGACAGCAGCATGAAGCTTTCTTT. Translation gives CASSYSGQQHEAFF. The chain uses TRBV6-6 and TRBJ1-1; perhaps TRBD1 as D (6 bases). Trimming removed 0 bases at V and 7 bases at J, with 12 bases between. The CDR3 consists of 14 residues. In germline, CDR1 is MNHNY, CDR2 SVGAGI (reference sequence).

DNA for the CDR3: TGTGCCAGCAGCTCCGGGACCCTGTCCTACAATGAGCAGTTCTTC. It translates to CASSSGTLSYNEQFF. The rearrangement links TRBV6-5 to TRBJ2-1; D may be TRBD1 or TRBD2 (5 bases each). The CDR3 is made up of 15 amino acids. The germline V gene encodes CDR1 MNHEY and CDR2 SVGAGI. V lost 6 bases and J 1 base, leaving 13 bases between the germline ends.

This chain uses TRBV11-2 with TRBJ1-2; a possible D gene is TRBD1 (5 bases). Germline assignment: CDR1 SGHAT and CDR2 FQNNGV. V was clipped by 4 bases and J by 4 bases, with 19 bases between them. The CDR3 spans 16 residues. The CDR3 region has the DNA TGTGCCAGCAGCTCAAATCCTTGGGACTCCGGCTATGGCTACACCTTC. It yields the protein CASSSNPWDSGYGYTF.

The chain has TRBV2 and TRBJ1-2; TRBD1 matches at 10 bases. This CDR3 comprises 11 residues. The germline gives CDR1 SNHLY, CDR2 FYNNEI. With 8 bases clipped from V and 13 bases from J, the junction kept 7 bases outside the gene matches. CDR3 region: CASDDRGLFTF. The CDR3 coding sequence is TGTGCCAGCGATGACAGGGGGCTCTTCACCTTC.

V gene TRBV27 combines with J gene TRBJ1-1; perhaps TRBD1 as D (6 bases). CDR3 length: 13 amino acids. Germline lookup yields CDR1 MNHEY and CDR2 SMNVEV (reference sequence). Deletions cut 4 bases from V and 1 base from J, with 7 bases between. CDR3 loop: CASSWGQNTEAFF. CDR3 bases: TGTGCCAGCAGTTGGGGACAGAACACTGAAGCTTTCTTT.

The CDR3 bases are TGTGCCAGCAGTTACTCGGAGGACAGGGGGATATATGAGCAGTTCTTC. Encoded protein: CASSYSEDRGIYEQFF. V usage is TRBV6-5 and J usage is TRBJ2-1; 10 bases match TRBD1. The V segment lost 0 bases and the J segment 8 bases; nucleotides outside the gene matches: 7. This CDR3 spans 16 amino acids. Germline lookup yields CDR1 MNHEY and CDR2 SVGAGI.

The chain links TRBV5-5 to TRBJ2-5; D gene ambiguous. The CDR3 sequence is 13 residues long. Trimming cost V 0 bases and J 2 bases, with 5 bases left between them. Germline V CDR1 and CDR2: SGHKS, YYEKEE (reference sequence). CDR3 protein: CASSLGLQETQYF. The CDR3 DNA sequence: TGTGCCAGCAGCTTGGGGCTGCAAGAGACCCAGTACTTC.

This CDR3 reads CASSPGALAGSHTGELFF. CDR3 sequence (DNA): TGTGCCAGCAGCCCTGGGGCCCTAGCGGGCTCCCACACCGGGGAGCTGTTTTTT. V and J are TRBV5-4 and TRBJ2-2, with 8 bases matching TRBD2. After removal of 4 bases from V and 3 bases from J, the junction contained 14 bases not matched to a gene. This CDR3 contains 18 residues. Germline V lookup: CDR1 SGHNT, CDR2 YYREEE (reference sequence).

CDR3: CASSLIVPGGETQYF. The DNA for the CDR3 is TGTGCCAGCAGCTTAATAGTCCCGGGGGGGGAGACCCAGTACTTC. The V call is TRBV7-9, the J call TRBJ2-5; 8 bases fit TRBD2. Trimming cost V 2 bases and J 5 bases; bases outside gene matches: 7. This CDR3 has 15 residues. Germline-derived CDR1 and CDR2 are SEHNR and FQNEAQ (reference sequence).

The sample holds a few counts of this clone. The V call is TRBV2, the J call TRBJ2-7; D not certain. V lost 3 bases, J lost 1 base, and 7 bases lay in between. Germline loops: CDR1 SNHLY, CDR2 FYNNEI. The CDR3 is made up of 13 amino acids. CDR3 nucleotide sequence: TGTGCCAGCAGTGAGGGTGATTCCTACGAGCAGTACTTC. Its translation is CASSEGDSYEQYF.

This clone was seen only once. The chain couples TRBV25-1 to TRBJ2-1; 14 bases align to TRBD2. The CDR3 runs 13 residues. The trim removed 8 bases at V and 10 bases at J, leaving 4 bases unmatched. Germline-derived CDR1 and CDR2 are MGHDK and SYGVNS. The CDR3 nucleotides are TGTGCCAGCCAGGGACTAGCGGGAGACGAGCAGTTCTTC. It encodes CASQGLAGDEQFF.

The V call is TRBV5-6, the J call TRBJ1-1, with 9 bases identical to TRBD1. V lost 4 bases, J lost 4 bases, and 8 bases stayed unmatched. Germline CDR1 and CDR2: SGHDT and YYEEEE. The CDR3 is 15 amino acids. DNA for the CDR3: TGTGCCAGCAGCCCCGCTGGACAGGGGACCACTGAAGCTTTCTTT. Amino acid sequence: CASSPAGQGTTEAFF.

This chain links TRBV4-3 with TRBJ2-5; TRBD2 matches 10 bases. The DNA end is a closer match to TRBJ2-7, so the J assignment may be wrong. The CDR3 has 17 residues. Germline values: CDR1 LGHNA, CDR2 YSLEER. The CDR3 coding sequence is TGCGCCAGCAGCCAAGTTTTGGGAGCGGGGGGGTACTACGAGCAGTACTTC. Protein sequence: CASSQVLGAGGYYEQYF.

This chain links TRBV25-1 with TRBJ1-1; 9 nucleotides align to TRBD1. V lost 5 bases, J lost 3 bases, and 4 bases stayed unmatched. The CDR3 has 14 amino acids. Per germline, CDR1 MGHDK and CDR2 SYGVNS. CDR3 sequence (DNA): TGTGCCAGCAGTTCCCGGGACAGGGACACTGAAGCTTTCTTT. It yields the protein CASSSRDRDTEAFF.

The chain couples TRBV19 to TRBJ2-3; 7 bases line up with TRBD1. The CDR3 has 17 residues. CDR1 is LNHDA and CDR2 is SQIVND in the germline V gene (reference sequence). J was trimmed by 6 bases and V by 5 bases; bases with no gene match: 17. The chain's CDR3 is CASSLYGTVPPLDTQYF. As DNA, the CDR3 is TGTGCCAGTAGTCTTTACGGGACAGTTCCGCCCTTGGATACGCAGTATTTT.

The chain carries TRBV5-1 and TRBJ1-2; maybe TRBD1 (5 bases). CDR1 and CDR2 (germline): SGHRS, YFSETQ. The ends were cut back, 0 bases at V and 6 bases at J, with 12 bases in the middle. This CDR3 contains 14 residues. The CDR3 spells CASSLGQGSDGYTF. The DNA of the CDR3 is TGCGCCAGCAGCTTGGGGCAGGGTAGCGATGGCTACACCTTC.

The DNA of the CDR3 is TGTGCCAGCAGCCCCGGGGGGTATGGCTACACCTTC. Encoded protein: CASSPGGYGYTF. The chain recombines TRBV6-5 with TRBJ1-2; D is possibly TRBD1 (5 bases). From germline, CDR1 is MNHEY and CDR2 SVGAGI. The CDR3 sequence is 12 residues long. Trimming removed 6 bases at V and 5 bases at J, with 10 bases between.

The chain uses TRBV5-1 and TRBJ2-7, with D hard to call. Germline V gene lookup returns CDR1 SGHRS and CDR2 YFSETQ. The length of the CDR3 is 11 residues. V lost 4 bases to trimming and J lost 1 base, with 3 bases between them. CDR3 residues: CASSDSYEQYF. Written as DNA, the CDR3 is TGCGCCAGCAGCGATTCCTACGAGCAGTACTTC.

This clone was picked up a small number of times. This chain connects TRBV19 to TRBJ2-1, with D perhaps TRBD2 (6 bases). Trimming pared 6 bases from V and 5 bases from J, leaving 17 bases between. The germline gives CDR1 LNHDA, CDR2 SQIVND (reference sequence). CDR3 length: 15 residues. Written as DNA, the CDR3 is TGTGCCAGTAGATACTTCCAAAGGAGGGACAATGAGCAGTTCTTC. Translated: CASRYFQRRDNEQFF.